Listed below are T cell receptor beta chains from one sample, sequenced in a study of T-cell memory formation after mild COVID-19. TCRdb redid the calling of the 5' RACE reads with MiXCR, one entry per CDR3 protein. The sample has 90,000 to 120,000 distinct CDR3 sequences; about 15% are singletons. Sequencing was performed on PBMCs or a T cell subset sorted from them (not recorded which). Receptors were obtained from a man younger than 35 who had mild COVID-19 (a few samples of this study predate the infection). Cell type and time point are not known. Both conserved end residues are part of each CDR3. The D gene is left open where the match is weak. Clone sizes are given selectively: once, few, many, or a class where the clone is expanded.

cdr3_aa: CASSIQGMNTEAFF
cdr3_nt: TGTGCCAGTAGCATCCAGGGTATGAACACTGAAGCTTTCTTT
clone_size: .
v_call: TRBV19
d_call: .
j_call: TRBJ1-1

cdr3_aa: CSARDSRFHEQFF
cdr3_nt: TGCAGTGCTAGAGATAGTCGGTTCCATGAGCAGTTCTTC
clone_size: .
v_call: TRBV20-1
d_call: .
j_call: TRBJ2-1

cdr3_aa: CASTQLDKGPEKLFF
cdr3_nt: TGTGCCAGCACCCAGTTGGACAAAGGGCCCGAAAAACTGTTTTTT
clone_size: .
v_call: TRBV7-9
d_call: .
j_call: TRBJ1-4

cdr3_aa: CAASTGSGGLYF
cdr3_nt: TGTGCCGCCTCCACGGGTAGCGGAGGGCTGTACTTC
clone_size: many
v_call: TRBV7-6
d_call: .
j_call: TRBJ2-7

cdr3_aa: CASMPTGTSGQETQYF
cdr3_nt: TGTGCCAGTATGCCAACCGGGACTAGCGGCCAAGAGACCCAGTACTTC
clone_size: .
v_call: TRBV19
d_call: TRBD2
j_call: TRBJ2-5

cdr3_aa: CASSPKAGGSTDTQYF
cdr3_nt: TGTGCCAGCTCACCGAAAGCGGGGGGGAGCACAGATACGCAGTATTTT
clone_size: .
v_call: TRBV18
d_call: TRBD2
j_call: TRBJ2-3

cdr3_aa: CASGLPGTEAFF
cdr3_nt: TGTGCTAGTGGTTTGCCGGGCACTGAAGCTTTCTTT
clone_size: .
v_call: TRBV12-5
d_call: .
j_call: TRBJ1-1

cdr3_aa: CASSYWKSQETQYF
cdr3_nt: TGTGCCAGCAGTTACTGGAAGAGCCAAGAGACCCAGTACTTC
clone_size: few
v_call: TRBV6-2/TRBV6-3
d_call: .
j_call: TRBJ2-5

cdr3_aa: CASSLARTGGDSETQYF
cdr3_nt: TGCGCCAGCAGCTTGGCTAGGACAGGGGGAGACTCCGAGACCCAGTACTTC
clone_size: many
v_call: TRBV5-1
d_call: TRBD1
j_call: TRBJ2-5

cdr3_aa: CASSQDGGTSTDTQYF
cdr3_nt: TGCGCCAGCAGCCAAGATGGAGGTACTAGCACAGATACGCAGTATTTT
clone_size: few
v_call: TRBV4-1
d_call: .
j_call: TRBJ2-3

cdr3_aa: CAWSSVPDTQYF
cdr3_nt: TGTGCCTGGAGCTCGGTGCCAGATACGCAGTATTTT
clone_size: .
v_call: TRBV30
d_call: .
j_call: TRBJ2-3

cdr3_aa: CASSSMSGAAYTVELFF
cdr3_nt: TGTGCCAGCAGCTCCATGTCCGGGGCGGCATACACCGTGGAGCTGTTTTTT
clone_size: .
v_call: TRBV11-3
d_call: .
j_call: TRBJ2-2

cdr3_aa: CASSLSRKSNEKLFF
cdr3_nt: TGTGCCAGCAGTTTATCGCGGAAGTCTAATGAAAAACTGTTTTTT
clone_size: .
v_call: TRBV27
d_call: .
j_call: TRBJ1-4

cdr3_aa: CASSLVGGFGNTIYF
cdr3_nt: TGTGCCAGCAGCTTAGTCGGGGGCTTTGGAAACACCATATATTTT
clone_size: few
v_call: TRBV7-9
d_call: .
j_call: TRBJ1-3

cdr3_aa: CSPGQGGQPQHF
cdr3_nt: TGCAGTCCTGGACAGGGTGGGCAGCCCCAGCATTTT
clone_size: many
v_call: TRBV20-1
d_call: TRBD1
j_call: TRBJ1-5

cdr3_aa: CASGQGVTFEQYF
cdr3_nt: TGTGCCAGTGGACAGGGGGTGACGTTCGAGCAGTACTTC
clone_size: many
v_call: TRBV2
d_call: TRBD1
j_call: TRBJ2-7

cdr3_aa: CASSTARTADLQSGANVLTF
cdr3_nt: TGTGCCAGTAGTACCGCCAGGACAGCGGATCTACAATCTGGGGCCAACGTCCTGACTTTC
clone_size: few
v_call: TRBV19
d_call: .
j_call: TRBJ2-6

cdr3_aa: CASSLEWDRGTEAFF
cdr3_nt: TGCGCCAGCAGCTTGGAATGGGACAGGGGAACTGAAGCTTTCTTT
clone_size: few
v_call: TRBV5-1
d_call: TRBD1
j_call: TRBJ1-1

cdr3_aa: CASSPRDYQETQYF
cdr3_nt: TGTGCCAGCAGCCCGCGGGACTACCAAGAGACCCAGTACTTC
clone_size: many
v_call: TRBV7-9
d_call: .
j_call: TRBJ2-5

cdr3_aa: CATSDFWTGELFF
cdr3_nt: TGTGCCACCAGTGATTTCTGGACCGGGGAGCTGTTTTTT
clone_size: few
v_call: TRBV24-1
d_call: .
j_call: TRBJ2-2

cdr3_aa: CSVTSTDYNEQFF
cdr3_nt: TGCAGCGTTACCTCGACAGACTACAATGAGCAGTTCTTC
clone_size: .
v_call: TRBV29-1
d_call: .
j_call: TRBJ2-1

cdr3_aa: CASSRREAFF
cdr3_nt: TGTGCCAGCAGTCGACGGGAAGCTTTCTTT
clone_size: .
v_call: TRBV2
d_call: .
j_call: TRBJ1-1

cdr3_aa: CASSPGLAGGETQYF
cdr3_nt: TGTGCCAGTTCCCCGGGACTAGCGGGAGGAGAGACCCAGTACTTC
clone_size: few
v_call: TRBV25-1
d_call: TRBD2
j_call: TRBJ2-5

cdr3_aa: CASTPTPGRSIYGYTF
cdr3_nt: TGTGCCAGCACCCCTACCCCGGGACGCAGCATTTATGGCTACACCTTC
clone_size: many
v_call: TRBV5-5
d_call: .
j_call: TRBJ1-2

cdr3_aa: CSVPDSYGYTF
cdr3_nt: TGCAGCGTCCCAGATTCCTATGGCTACACCTTC
clone_size: .
v_call: TRBV29-1
d_call: .
j_call: TRBJ1-2

cdr3_aa: CASSLGLGQGQSTSRPPQHF
cdr3_nt: TGTGCCAGCAGCTTGGGACTTGGACAGGGGCAATCAACTTCCCGTCCGCCCCAGCATTTT
clone_size: .
v_call: TRBV5-5
d_call: TRBD1
j_call: TRBJ1-5

cdr3_aa: CASSEIAGAAYEQYF
cdr3_nt: TGTGCCAGCAGCGAAATAGCGGGGGCCGCCTACGAGCAGTACTTC
clone_size: .
v_call: TRBV5-5
d_call: TRBD2
j_call: TRBJ2-7

cdr3_aa: CASRPRLAGGDFTDTQYF
cdr3_nt: TGTGCCAGCAGGCCACGACTAGCGGGGGGGGATTTCACAGATACGCAGTATTTT
clone_size: many
v_call: TRBV12-3/TRBV12-4
d_call: TRBD2
j_call: TRBJ2-3

cdr3_aa: CASRQGADGYTF
cdr3_nt: TGTGCCAGCAGACAGGGGGCAGATGGCTACACCTTC
clone_size: few
v_call: TRBV6-2/TRBV6-3
d_call: TRBD1
j_call: TRBJ1-2

cdr3_aa: CASSPATQETQYF
cdr3_nt: TGTGCCAGCAGCCCGGCGACCCAAGAGACCCAGTACTTC
clone_size: .
v_call: TRBV12-3/TRBV12-4
d_call: .
j_call: TRBJ2-5

cdr3_aa: CASSIDWGNQPQHF
cdr3_nt: TGTGCCAGCAGTATCGATTGGGGCAATCAGCCCCAGCATTTT
clone_size: few
v_call: TRBV6-2/TRBV6-3
d_call: .
j_call: TRBJ1-5

cdr3_aa: CASSLVVGWTGELFF
cdr3_nt: TGTGCCAGCAGCTTGGTGGTTGGGTGGACCGGGGAGCTGTTTTTT
clone_size: few
v_call: TRBV7-2
d_call: .
j_call: TRBJ2-2

cdr3_aa: CASSRDSNQPQHF
cdr3_nt: TGTGCCAGTAGTAGGGACAGCAATCAGCCCCAGCATTTT
clone_size: few
v_call: TRBV19
d_call: .
j_call: TRBJ1-5

cdr3_aa: CASSQDLVGGSSYNEQFF
cdr3_nt: TGTGCCAGCAGCCAAGATCTAGTAGGGGGGAGCTCCTACAATGAGCAGTTCTTC
clone_size: few
v_call: TRBV4-2
d_call: .
j_call: TRBJ2-1

cdr3_aa: CATSRQSGLAGPNEQFF
cdr3_nt: TGTGCCACCAGCAGACAGTCCGGACTAGCGGGGCCCAATGAGCAGTTCTTC
clone_size: few
v_call: TRBV15
d_call: TRBD2
j_call: TRBJ2-1

cdr3_aa: CASSWGRTDTQYF
cdr3_nt: TGTGCCAGCAGCTGGGGGAGAACAGATACGCAGTATTTT
clone_size: many
v_call: TRBV7-2
d_call: .
j_call: TRBJ2-3

cdr3_aa: CASSPPRETQYF
cdr3_nt: TGTGCCAGCAGCCCTCCGCGGGAGACCCAGTACTTC
clone_size: many
v_call: TRBV7-8
d_call: .
j_call: TRBJ2-5

cdr3_aa: CASSLASGSTDTQYF
cdr3_nt: TGCGCCAGCAGCTTGGCTAGCGGGAGCACAGATACGCAGTATTTT
clone_size: few
v_call: TRBV5-1
d_call: TRBD2
j_call: TRBJ2-3

cdr3_aa: CASSYGGPGIPGANVLTF
cdr3_nt: TGTGCCAGCAGTTACGGTGGCCCTGGGATCCCTGGGGCCAACGTCCTGACTTTC
clone_size: few
v_call: TRBV6-5
d_call: .
j_call: TRBJ2-6

cdr3_aa: CASSPRRGGSSYEQYF
cdr3_nt: TGCGCCAGCAGCCCCCGCCGGGGAGGGAGCTCCTACGAGCAGTACTTC
clone_size: .
v_call: TRBV5-1
d_call: TRBD2
j_call: TRBJ2-7

cdr3_aa: CASSLSSEGSYNSPLHF
cdr3_nt: TGTGCCAGCAGTTTATCGTCAGAGGGCTCCTATAATTCACCCCTCCACTTT
clone_size: .
v_call: TRBV27
d_call: .
j_call: TRBJ1-6

cdr3_aa: CASSQAQVADTQYF
cdr3_nt: TGTGCCAGCAGTCAGGCCCAGGTGGCAGATACGCAGTATTTT
clone_size: .
v_call: TRBV6-6
d_call: .
j_call: TRBJ2-3

cdr3_aa: CASSLAGGNEKLFF
cdr3_nt: TGTGCCAGCAGCCTAGCGGGGGGTAATGAAAAACTGTTTTTT
clone_size: .
v_call: TRBV7-2
d_call: .
j_call: TRBJ1-4

cdr3_aa: CASSLLSTGANVLTF
cdr3_nt: TGTGCCAGCAGCTTACTCTCAACTGGGGCCAACGTCCTGACTTTC
clone_size: .
v_call: TRBV7-2
d_call: .
j_call: TRBJ2-6